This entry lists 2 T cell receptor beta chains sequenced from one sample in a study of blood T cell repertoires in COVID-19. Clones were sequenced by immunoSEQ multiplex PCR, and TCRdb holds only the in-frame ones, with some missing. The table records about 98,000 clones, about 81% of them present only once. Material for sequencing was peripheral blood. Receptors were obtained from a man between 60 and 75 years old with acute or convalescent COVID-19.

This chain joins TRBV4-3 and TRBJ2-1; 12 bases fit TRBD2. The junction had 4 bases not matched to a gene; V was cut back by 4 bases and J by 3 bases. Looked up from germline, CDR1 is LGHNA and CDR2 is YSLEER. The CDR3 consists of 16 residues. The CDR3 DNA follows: TGCGCCAGCAGCCGCCGACTAGCGGGAGTCTACAATGAGCAGTTCTTC. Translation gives CASSRRLAGVYNEQFF.

The CDR3 sequence: CASSLGLAGGQDTQYF. Written as DNA, the CDR3 is TGCGCCAGCAGCTTAGGCCTAGCGGGGGGGCAAGATACGCAGTATTTT. The rearrangement links TRBV5-1 to TRBJ2-3; 12 nucleotides align to TRBD2. Trimming removed 2 bases from V and 5 bases from J; junction bases left unmatched: 6. Germline assignment: CDR1 SGHRS and CDR2 YFSETQ. The CDR3 contains 16 residues.